Listed here are 9 T cell receptor beta chains from one sample, sequenced in a study of control samples from healthy donors and cancer patients. Sequencing was performed with immunoSEQ multiplex PCR; in TCRdb, only in-frame clones are kept and a portion is missing. The data hold 150,000 to 200,000 clones, with about nine tenths observed a single time. The sample comprised blood. Source of these receptors: a woman in her 30s in good health.

V gene TRBV3-1 (or the pseudogene TRBV3-2) combines with J gene TRBJ2-1; TRBD1 agrees at 7 bases. This CDR3 has 13 amino acids. CDR1 and CDR2 from the germline V gene are LGHDT and YNNKEL (reference sequence). V gave up 3 bases and J gave up 6 bases; unmatched junction bases: 2. The CDR3: CASSHPGGNEQFF. The CDR3 region has the DNA TGTGCCAGCAGCCACCCAGGGGGCAATGAGCAGTTCTTC.

The rearrangement uses TRBV10-3 and TRBJ2-3; 7 bases are a match to TRBD2. CDR3 length: 14 amino acids. Germline V gives CDR1 ENHRY, CDR2 SYGVKD. After removal of 6 bases from V and 1 base from J, the junction contained 4 bases not matched to a gene. CDR3 bases: TGTGCCATCAGGGGGAGCGGGGGCACAGATACGCAGTATTTT. This sequence encodes CAIRGSGGTDTQYF.

In this sample, this clone turned up a few times. The rearrangement uses TRBV27 and TRBJ1-2; the D is unclear. Germline V gene data show CDR1 as MNHEY and CDR2 as SMNVEV (reference sequence). CDR3 size: 13 residues. The germline V and J ends were trimmed by 5 bases and 7 bases, with 14 bases remaining between them. The CDR3 sequence is CASSGRHLAGYTF. In DNA form, the CDR3 reads TGTGCCAGCAGTGGACGACATCTCGCTGGCTACACCTTC.

The chain carries TRBV5-6 and TRBJ1-2; D perhaps matches TRBD1 (5 bases). V lost 0 bases and J 8 bases, leaving 11 bases between the germline ends. Per the germline V gene, CDR1 is SGHDT and CDR2 is YYEEEE. The CDR3 covers 13 residues. This CDR3 is CASSLDAGSGYTF. The CDR3 DNA reads as TGTGCCAGCAGCTTGGATGCAGGGTCGGGCTACACCTTC.

CDR3 bases: TGTGCCAGCAGCCCCCGGGACAGGGGGAATGAAAAACTGTTTTTT. The encoded protein is CASSPRDRGNEKLFF. This chain links TRBV9 with TRBJ1-4; 11 nucleotides line up with TRBD1. The ends lost 4 bases at V and 5 bases at J; junction bases unmatched: 4. CDR1 SGDLS and CDR2 YYNGEE come from the germline V gene. This CDR3 has 15 residues.

This clone was counted once. The chain carries TRBV5-6 and TRBJ1-3; D gene unclear. Trimming removed 2 bases at V and 3 bases at J, with 3 bases between. CDR1 and CDR2 from the germline V gene are SGHDT and YYEEEE. The CDR3 has 12 residues. The CDR3 here is CASSLSGNTIYF. In DNA form, the CDR3 reads TGTGCCAGCAGCTTAAGTGGAAACACCATATATTTT. Together with reference TRBV5-6 and TRBJ1-3, the CDR3 gives the full variable domain: DAGVTQSPTHLIKTRGQQVTLRCSPKSGHDTVSWYQQALGQGPQFIFQYYEEEERQRGNFPDRFSGHQFPNYSSELNVNALLLGDSALYLCASSLSGNTIYFGEGSWLTVV.

V gene TRBV6-1 combines with J gene TRBJ1-3; a weak D match, TRBD1 (6 bases). The germline V gene encodes CDR1 MNHNS and CDR2 SASEGT. The V gene lost 3 bases and the J gene lost 4 bases, with 7 bases spanning the gap. This CDR3 contains 13 residues. This CDR3 reads CASSEGAGNTIYF. The DNA for the CDR3 is TGTGCCAGCAGTGAGGGGGCAGGAAACACCATATATTTT.

The rearrangement joins TRBV24-1 to TRBJ2-1; 8 positions match TRBD2. After removal of 4 bases from V and 6 bases from J, the junction contained 4 bases not matched to a gene. The CDR3 extends over 14 amino acids. Germline assignment: CDR1 KGHDR and CDR2 SFDVKD. CDR3 nucleotides: TGTGCCACCAGTGAAGCGGGGGCGTTCAATGAGCAGTTCTTC. Its translation is CATSEAGAFNEQFF.

The CDR3 sequence: CASSPPGANEKLFF. The CDR3 DNA is TGTGCCAGCTCACCACCAGGGGCTAATGAAAAACTGTTTTTT. This chain joins TRBV18 and TRBJ1-4, with D possibly matching TRBD1 (5 bases). Trimming took off 0 bases at V and 3 bases at J, with 5 bases between the two ends. The CDR3 spans 14 residues. Germline lookup yields CDR1 KGHSH and CDR2 LQKENI.